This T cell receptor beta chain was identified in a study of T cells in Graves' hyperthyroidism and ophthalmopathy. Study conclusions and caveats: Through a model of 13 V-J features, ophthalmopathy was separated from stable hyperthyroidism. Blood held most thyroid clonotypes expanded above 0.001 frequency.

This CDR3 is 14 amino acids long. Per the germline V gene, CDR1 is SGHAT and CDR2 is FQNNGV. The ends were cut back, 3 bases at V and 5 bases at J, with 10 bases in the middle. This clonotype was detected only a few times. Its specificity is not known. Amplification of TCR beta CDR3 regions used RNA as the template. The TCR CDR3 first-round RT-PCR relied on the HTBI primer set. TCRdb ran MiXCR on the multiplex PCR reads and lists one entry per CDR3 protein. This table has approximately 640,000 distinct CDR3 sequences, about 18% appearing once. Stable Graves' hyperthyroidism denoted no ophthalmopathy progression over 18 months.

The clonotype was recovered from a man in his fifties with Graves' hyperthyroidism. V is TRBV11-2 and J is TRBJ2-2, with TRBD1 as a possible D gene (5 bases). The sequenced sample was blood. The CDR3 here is CASSFTRGTGELFF. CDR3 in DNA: TGTGCCAGCAGCTTTACAAGGGGTACCGGGGAGCTGTTTTTT.